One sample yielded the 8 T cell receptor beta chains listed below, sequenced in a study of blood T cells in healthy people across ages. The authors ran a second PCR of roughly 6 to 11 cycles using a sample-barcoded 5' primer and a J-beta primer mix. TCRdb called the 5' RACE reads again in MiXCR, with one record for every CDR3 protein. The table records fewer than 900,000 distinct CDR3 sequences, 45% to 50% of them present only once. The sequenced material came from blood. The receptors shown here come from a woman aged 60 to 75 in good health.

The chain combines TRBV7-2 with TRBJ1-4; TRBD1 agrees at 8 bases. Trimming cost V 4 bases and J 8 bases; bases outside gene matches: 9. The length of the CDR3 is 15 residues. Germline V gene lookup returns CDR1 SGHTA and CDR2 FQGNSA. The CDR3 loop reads CASSSSDRGLEKLFF. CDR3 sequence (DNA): TGTGCCAGCAGCTCCTCCGACAGGGGACTGGAAAAACTGTTTTTT.

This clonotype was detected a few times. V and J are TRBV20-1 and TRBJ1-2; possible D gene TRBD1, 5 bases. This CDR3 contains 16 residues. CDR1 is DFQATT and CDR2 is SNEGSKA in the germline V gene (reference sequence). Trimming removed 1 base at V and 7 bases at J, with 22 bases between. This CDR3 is CSARAYSGSLALGYTF. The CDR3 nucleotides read TGCAGTGCTAGAGCCTACTCAGGGTCCCTCGCGCTTGGCTACACCTTC.

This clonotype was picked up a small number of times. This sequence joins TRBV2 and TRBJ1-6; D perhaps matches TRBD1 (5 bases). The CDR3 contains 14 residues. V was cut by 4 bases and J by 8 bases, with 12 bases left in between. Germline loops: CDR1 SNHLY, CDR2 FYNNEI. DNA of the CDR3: TGTGCCAGCAGTGTTTGGGGGTCAGATTCACCCCTCCACTTT. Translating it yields CASSVWGSDSPLHF.

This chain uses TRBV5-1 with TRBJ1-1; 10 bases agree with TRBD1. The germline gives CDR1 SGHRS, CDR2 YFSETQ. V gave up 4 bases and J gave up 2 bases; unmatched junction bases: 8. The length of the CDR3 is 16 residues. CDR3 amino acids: CASSMTGGVSNTEAFF. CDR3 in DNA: TGCGCCAGCAGCATGACAGGGGGCGTTAGTAACACTGAAGCTTTCTTT.

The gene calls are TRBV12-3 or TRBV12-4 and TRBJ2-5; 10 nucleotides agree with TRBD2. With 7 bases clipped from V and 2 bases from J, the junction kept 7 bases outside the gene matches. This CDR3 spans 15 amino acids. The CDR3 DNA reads TGTGCCAGCACCCGGACTAGCGGCTCACAAGAGACCCAGTACTTC. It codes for CASTRTSGSQETQYF.

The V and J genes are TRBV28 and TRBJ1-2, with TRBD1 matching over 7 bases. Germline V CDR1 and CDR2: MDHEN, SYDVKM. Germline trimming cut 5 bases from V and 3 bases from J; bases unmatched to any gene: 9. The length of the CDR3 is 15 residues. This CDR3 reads CASSVSGTDHYGYTF. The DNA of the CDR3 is TGTGCCAGCAGTGTATCCGGGACAGACCACTATGGCTACACCTTC.

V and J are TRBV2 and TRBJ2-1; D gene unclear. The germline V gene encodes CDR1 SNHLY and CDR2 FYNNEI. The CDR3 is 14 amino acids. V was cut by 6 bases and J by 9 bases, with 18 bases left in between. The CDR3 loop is CASRPTPTSGEQFF. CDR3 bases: TGTGCCAGCAGGCCTACCCCCACGAGTGGTGAGCAGTTCTTC.

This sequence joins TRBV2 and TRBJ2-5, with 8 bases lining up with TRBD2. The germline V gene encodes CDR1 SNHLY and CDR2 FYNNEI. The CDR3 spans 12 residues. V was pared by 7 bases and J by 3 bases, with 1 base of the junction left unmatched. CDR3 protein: CASTGLEETQYF. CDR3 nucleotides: TGTGCCAGCACGGGACTAGAAGAGACCCAGTACTTC.